What follows are 32 T cell receptor beta chains derived from one specimen sequenced in a study of blood T cell repertoires in COVID-19. Sequenced by immunoSEQ multiplex PCR; TCRdb stores in-frame clones only, minus some. The profile shows just under 250,000 clones, 80% to 90% of them singletons. Material for sequencing was PBMCs or T cells enriched from blood (not recorded which). These receptor sequences come from a young woman who had recovered from COVID-19.

The CDR3 coding sequence is TGTGCCAGTAGCTCCACTCGAACCGGGGAGCTGTTTTTT. Its translation is CASSSTRTGELFF. The rearrangement uses TRBV19 and TRBJ2-2; D gene uncertain. Germline CDR1 is LNHDA and CDR2 is SQIVND (reference sequence). V was clipped by 6 bases and J by 5 bases, with 10 bases between them. The CDR3 has 13 amino acids.

The genes are TRBV30 and TRBJ1-3, with TRBD1 matching 7 bases. CDR1 GTSNPN and CDR2 SVGIG come from the germline V gene (reference sequence). The V gene end was trimmed by 3 bases and the J gene end by 0 bases; junction bases not matched to a gene: 2. CDR3 length: 14 amino acids. The DNA for the CDR3 is TGTGCCTGGAGGAACAGGGGCTCTGGAAACACCATATATTTT. Its protein is CAWRNRGSGNTIYF.

The chain uses TRBV6-2 or TRBV6-3 and TRBJ1-2, with no clear D. Germline V gives CDR1 MNHEY, CDR2 SVGEGT. Trimming pared 5 bases from V and 8 bases from J, leaving 9 bases between. The length of the CDR3 is 11 residues. The CDR3 here is CASSEGFGYTF. The CDR3, as DNA: TGTGCCAGCAGTGAGGGTTTCGGCTACACCTTC.

This clone was counted once. The CDR3 here is CASSGRGAFNSPLHF. The CDR3 DNA reads as TGTGCCAGCAGCGGCAGAGGCGCTTTCAATTCACCCCTCCACTTT. The chain employs TRBV7-2 and TRBJ1-6; D uncertain. Germline assignment: CDR1 SGHTA and CDR2 FQGNSA. The CDR3 is made up of 15 amino acids. V was shortened by 5 bases and J by 7 bases, with 15 bases between the two germline ends.

This sequence joins TRBV6-5 and TRBJ1-1, with D possibly matching TRBD1 (5 bases). This CDR3 spans 14 amino acids. The V and J ends lost 4 bases and 1 base respectively, with 10 bases between them. Germline V gene sequence: CDR1 MNHEY, CDR2 SVGAGI. The CDR3 reads CASSLRQQNTEAFF. The CDR3 DNA sequence: TGTGCCAGCAGTTTAAGACAGCAGAACACTGAAGCTTTCTTT.

V is TRBV7-8 and J is TRBJ1-5, with unresolved D. This CDR3 has 14 residues. The germline V and J ends were trimmed by 1 base and 5 bases, with 9 bases remaining between them. Per germline, CDR1 SGHVS and CDR2 FQNEAQ. CDR3 bases: TGTGCCAGCAGCTTAGGGGAGGGAGATCAGCCCCAGCATTTT. The encoded protein is CASSLGEGDQPQHF.

The chain combines TRBV25-1 with TRBJ2-1; 7 bases are a match to TRBD2. Germline lookup yields CDR1 MGHDK and CDR2 SYGVNS. V shed 8 bases, J shed 5 bases, and the junction held 3 bases outside the gene matches. This CDR3 contains 12 residues. The CDR3 protein is CASRGDDNEQFF. Here the CDR3 DNA reads TGTGCCAGCCGGGGGGATGACAATGAGCAGTTCTTC.

This chain joins TRBV20-1 and TRBJ2-3; TRBD2 matches at 9 bases. The CDR3 length is 14 residues. The germline CDR1 and CDR2 sequences are DFQATT and SNEGSKA (reference sequence). Trimming removed 3 bases from V and 4 bases from J; junction bases left unmatched: 5. The CDR3 loop is CSASDSGSSDTQYF. DNA of the CDR3: TGCAGTGCTAGTGATAGCGGGAGCTCAGATACGCAGTATTTT.

DNA of the CDR3: TGTGCCAGCAGTTTCACAGGGGCCCAGGGTGAGCAGTTCTTC. Translation gives CASSFTGAQGEQFF. This sequence joins TRBV6-2 or TRBV6-3 and TRBJ2-1, with 7 bases that match TRBD1. Germline assignment: CDR1 MNHEY and CDR2 SVGEGT. This CDR3 spans 14 amino acids. Trimming removed 4 bases from V and 9 bases from J; junction bases left unmatched: 9.

The rearrangement links TRBV18 to TRBJ1-5, with D possibly TRBD1 on 5 matching bases. Germline CDR1 KGHSH, CDR2 LQKENI. Trimming removed 1 base from V and 5 bases from J, with 9 bases in between. CDR3 length equals 14 residues. CDR3 sequence (DNA): TGTGCCAGCTCACCACTGGGGGGAGATCAGCCCCAGCATTTT. Translated, it gives CASSPLGGDQPQHF.

This sequence joins TRBV28 and TRBJ1-2; 10 bases align to TRBD1. Germline V gene data show CDR1 as MDHEN and CDR2 as SYDVKM. This CDR3 spans 13 amino acids. Germline trimming cut 2 bases from V and 6 bases from J; bases unmatched to any gene: 0. CDR3 nucleotide sequence: TGTGCCAGCAGTTTAGGGACAGGGGATGGCTACACCTTC. It codes for CASSLGTGDGYTF.

The chain links TRBV5-1 to TRBJ1-4; 8 positions match TRBD1. There are 15 residues in the CDR3. V lost 4 bases to trimming and J lost 8 bases; unmatched junction nucleotides: 10. Germline loops: CDR1 SGHRS, CDR2 YFSETQ. Written as DNA, the CDR3 is TGCGCCAGCAGCGACAGGACAGGGCCCAGGGAAAAACTGTTTTTT. As protein: CASSDRTGPREKLFF.

The genes are TRBV11-2 and TRBJ2-2; D remains unclear. Germline loops: CDR1 SGHAT, CDR2 FQNNGV. The V end was cut by 2 bases, the J end by 7 bases, with 8 bases between. This CDR3 comprises 13 residues. CDR3 protein: CASSLISGGELFF. CDR3 DNA: TGTGCCAGCAGCTTAATATCGGGCGGGGAGCTGTTTTTT. The full variable domain, its missing parts supplied by reference TRBV11-2 and TRBJ2-2, is EAGVAQSPRYKIIEKRQSVAFWCNPISGHATLYWYQQILGQGPKLLIQFQNNGVVDDSQLPKDRFSAERLKGVDSTLKIQPAKLEDSAVYLCASSLISGGELFFGEGSRLTVL.

The rearrangement uses TRBV4-3 and TRBJ2-5; 10 bases are shared with TRBD1. Germline V gives CDR1 LGHNA, CDR2 YSLEER. This CDR3 region has 15 residues. J gave up 1 base and V 3 bases, and 2 bases lay outside the gene matches. The CDR3 sequence: CASSQGQGTQETQYF. Written as DNA, the CDR3 is TGCGCCAGCAGCCAGGGACAGGGGACCCAAGAGACCCAGTACTTC.

This clone was counted between two and nine times. The chain couples TRBV27 to TRBJ1-2; a possible D gene is TRBD1 (5 bases). CDR3 length equals 15 residues. Trimming cost V 4 bases and J 6 bases, with 18 bases left between them. CDR1 MNHEY and CDR2 SMNVEV come from the germline V gene (reference sequence). CDR3 DNA sequence: TGTGCCAGCAGTTCTTTTGCGCAGGGATCGAATGGCTACACCTTC. Amino acids: CASSSFAQGSNGYTF.

This clone was detected once. The chain carries TRBV9 and TRBJ2-3, with 13 bases lining up with TRBD2. Losses at the gene ends were 4 bases for V and 4 bases for J; bases not matched to a gene: 6. Per germline, CDR1 SGDLS and CDR2 YYNGEE. CDR3 length: 16 amino acids. The CDR3 DNA reads TGTGCCAGCAGCCATGGACTAGCGGGAGTGGCAGATACGCAGTATTTT. This sequence encodes CASSHGLAGVADTQYF.

The V call is TRBV24-1, the J call TRBJ2-1, with a tentative D call TRBD1 (5 bases). Germline lookup yields CDR1 KGHDR and CDR2 SFDVKD. The CDR3 totals 15 residues. Trimming took off 4 bases at V and 3 bases at J, with 12 bases between the two ends. The CDR3: CATSEGQWRYNEQFF. For the CDR3, the DNA is TGTGCCACCAGTGAAGGACAATGGCGCTACAATGAGCAGTTCTTC.

This clone has only one observation. The chain couples TRBV12-3 or TRBV12-4 to TRBJ1-2; TRBD1 might be the D (6 bases). V was shortened by 7 bases and J by 2 bases, with 11 bases between the two germline ends. The CDR3 has 13 amino acids. This CDR3 reads CASTEDRNYGYTF. The CDR3 bases are TGTGCCAGCACCGAGGACAGAAACTATGGCTACACCTTC.

This rearrangement joins TRBV10-3 to TRBJ1-2, with 7 bases aligning to TRBD1. CDR1 and CDR2 (germline): ENHRY, SYGVKD. This CDR3 contains 12 residues. With V trimmed by 5 bases and J by 7 bases, 4 bases remained unmatched. The CDR3 loop reads CAISRQGGGYTF. The CDR3 region has the DNA TGTGCCATCAGTCGACAGGGAGGTGGCTACACCTTC.

The chain combines TRBV28 with TRBJ2-1, with D possibly matching TRBD2 (6 bases). Germline V gene lookup returns CDR1 MDHEN and CDR2 SYDVKM. The CDR3 sequence is 15 residues long. Deletions cut 5 bases from V and 7 bases from J, with 18 bases between. The CDR3 loop reads CASSTSLSISNEQFF. The CDR3 nucleotides are TGTGCCAGCAGTACTAGCTTGTCTATAAGTAATGAGCAGTTCTTC.

In its sample, this clone was seen once. The rearrangement joins TRBV11-2 to TRBJ2-5, with D unclear. The CDR3 totals 15 residues. Per germline, CDR1 SGHAT and CDR2 FQNNGV. Trimming shortened V by 5 bases and J by 5 bases, and 18 bases separated the two germline ends. In DNA form, the CDR3 reads TGTGCCAGCAGCCCCCTGGTTGGCATCGGGGAGACCCAGTACTTC. Encoded protein: CASSPLVGIGETQYF.

This rearrangement joins TRBV13 to TRBJ1-2, with 10 bases that match TRBD1. Unmatched junction bases numbered 13, after V lost 6 bases and J lost 6 bases. From germline, CDR1 is PRHDT and CDR2 FYEKMQ (reference sequence). This CDR3 comprises 16 residues. As DNA, the CDR3 is TGTGCCAGCAGGTCTTGGGCCGCGGGGACAGGGGATGGCTACACCTTC. Protein product: CASRSWAAGTGDGYTF.

In its sample, this clone was seen once. The chain recombines TRBV19 with TRBJ1-1; the D is unclear. This CDR3 spans 14 amino acids. CDR1 and CDR2 from the germline V gene are LNHDA and SQIVND (reference sequence). Trimming removed 3 bases from V and 0 bases from J, with 8 bases in between. In DNA form, the CDR3 reads TGTGCCAGTAGTATTGGAGGTTTGAACACTGAAGCTTTCTTT. Protein sequence: CASSIGGLNTEAFF.

This clone was picked up one time. This sequence joins TRBV7-2 and TRBJ1-2; D perhaps matches TRBD1 (6 bases). The V gene lost 5 bases and the J gene lost 8 bases, with 18 bases spanning the gap. Germline values: CDR1 SGHTA, CDR2 FQGNSA. This CDR3 comprises 14 residues. This CDR3 is CASSPSASGGGYTF. DNA of the CDR3: TGTGCCAGCAGCCCCAGCGCGTCGGGGGGCGGCTACACCTTC. Filled out from reference TRBV7-2 and TRBJ1-2, the complete variable domain reads GAGVSQSPSNKVTEKGKDVELRCDPISGHTALYWYRQSLGQGLEFLIYFQGNSAPDKSGLPSDRFSAERTGGSVSTLTIQRTQQEDSAVYLCASSPSASGGGYTFGSGTRLTVV.

The chain employs TRBV7-3 and TRBJ1-2; 12 bases line up with TRBD1. Germline CDR1 reads SGHTA; CDR2 reads FQGTGA. V was pared by 5 bases and J by 8 bases, with 6 bases of the junction left unmatched. This CDR3 is 14 amino acids long. CDR3 DNA: TGTGCCAGCAGCCTTCCGGGACAGGGGGCCGGCTACACCTTC. Protein product: CASSLPGQGAGYTF.

This clone came up once. The J gene is TRBJ2-1, the V gene TRBV19; 13 nucleotides agree with TRBD2. This CDR3 contains 15 residues. Trimming removed 3 bases from V and 7 bases from J; junction bases left unmatched: 3. In germline, CDR1 is LNHDA, CDR2 SQIVND (reference sequence). The CDR3 nucleotides read TGTGCCAGTAGTATCCGGACTAGCGGGAGTAATGAGCAGTTCTTC. Protein sequence: CASSIRTSGSNEQFF.

CDR3 DNA: TGCGCCAGCAGCTTGAGTCCACTAAACTCCTACAATGAGCAGTTCTTC. It encodes CASSLSPLNSYNEQFF. The chain joins TRBV5-1 to TRBJ2-1; D is unresolved. The germline V and J ends were trimmed by 1 base and 0 bases, with 11 bases remaining between them. The CDR3 is 16 amino acids. The germline V gene has CDR1 SGHRS and CDR2 YFSETQ.

The chain links TRBV4-3 to TRBJ2-7; TRBD1 aligns across 7 bases. This CDR3 spans 15 amino acids. Germline V gives CDR1 LGHNA, CDR2 YSLEER. The V and J ends lost 4 bases and 3 bases, in that order; junction bases with no gene match: 9. The CDR3 sequence is CASSLAPTGNYEQYF. The CDR3 DNA reads as TGCGCCAGCAGCCTCGCCCCGACAGGGAACTACGAGCAGTACTTC.

The rearrangement uses TRBV9 and TRBJ2-1; the match to TRBD2 covers 11 bases. The CDR3 sequence is 16 residues long. V trimming: 4 bases; J trimming: 6 bases; junction bases outside the gene matches: 9. CDR1 SGDLS and CDR2 YYNGEE come from the germline V gene. CDR3 in amino acids: CASSTTGLAVPNEQFF. The CDR3 DNA reads TGTGCCAGCAGCACCACGGGACTAGCGGTCCCCAATGAGCAGTTCTTC.

This sequence joins TRBV5-1 and TRBJ2-5; TRBD2 might be the D (6 bases). Trimming removed 2 bases from V and 5 bases from J, with 10 bases in between. The CDR3 spans 13 residues. CDR1 SGHRS and CDR2 YFSETQ come from the germline V gene. CDR3 sequence reads: CASSLIGGETQYF. The CDR3 DNA reads TGCGCCAGCAGCTTAATCGGAGGGGAGACCCAGTACTTC.

V gene TRBV27 combines with J gene TRBJ1-1, with D possibly TRBD1 on 6 matching bases. The CDR3 consists of 14 residues. The germline V and J ends were trimmed by 2 bases and 1 base, with 8 bases remaining between them. CDR1 and CDR2 (germline): MNHEY, SMNVEV (reference sequence). The CDR3 loop is CASSLARGNTEAFF. The CDR3 bases are TGTGCCAGCAGTTTAGCCAGGGGGAACACTGAAGCTTTCTTT.

This chain links TRBV16 with TRBJ1-1, with D possibly matching TRBD1 (5 bases). In germline, CDR1 is KGHSY, CDR2 FQNENV. This CDR3 has 17 residues. V was trimmed by 2 bases and J by 1 base, leaving 17 bases between them. The chain's CDR3 is CASSQRIRGPWNTEAFF. CDR3 DNA sequence: TGTGCCAGCAGCCAAAGGATAAGGGGCCCGTGGAACACTGAAGCTTTCTTT.